This T cell receptor beta chain was recovered during a study of T-cell memory formation after mild COVID-19. The wider study: For the most part, TCR clusters were specific to one donor.

Looked up from germline, CDR1 is SGHVS and CDR2 is FQNEAQ. Losses at the gene ends were 1 base for V and 3 bases for J; bases not matched to a gene: 3. The CDR3 consists of 16 residues. TCR alpha and TCR beta cDNA libraries carrying sample barcodes and UMIs came from 5'RACE with constant-segment primers. Each CDR3 protein is one row after TCRdb ran MiXCR on the 5' RACE reads. The table includes approximately 54,000 distinct CDR3 sequences, about 12% detected once. Specimen: PBMCs or a T cell subset sorted from them (not recorded which). The TCR was taken from a man aged 18 to 30 who had mild COVID-19 (a few samples of this study predate the infection). Cell type and time point are not known. The V call is TRBV7-8, the J call TRBJ2-3, with TRBD2 identical over 11 bases. The CDR3 coding sequence is TGTGCCAGCAGCTTAGTAGCGGGGGGGGTAACAGATACGCAGTATTTT. Translation gives CASSLVAGGVTDTQYF.